The T cell receptor beta chain described here comes from a study of T cell repertoires in cytomegalovirus infection. The overall study: CMV infection together with matching HLA type was indicated by public TCR beta signatures. Study-wide results and limits: The ex vivo response was dominated by HLA-C-restricted CMV-specific TCR beta clonotypes.

Germline V gene data show CDR1 as SQVTM and CDR2 as ANQGSEA. V lost 6 bases, J lost 0 bases, and 17 bases lay in between. This CDR3 has 15 residues. Details on this clonotype: The target antigen is unknown.

Via MiXCR, TCRdb re-called the reads, giving one row per CDR3 protein. The sample yields 300,000 or so distinct CDR3 sequences, approximately 25% seen once. This TCR was sampled from a human donor in good health (CMV status not recorded). Some clones in this sample may be carry-over from other donors' samples. The genes are TRBV29-1 and TRBJ1-1, with D possibly being TRBD1 (6 bases). This specimen was cultured PBMCs, taken from culture after CMV antigen stimulation. Here the CDR3 reads CSVARRQDLNTEAFF. The CDR3 DNA reads TGCAGCGTCGCGAGACGACAGGACTTGAACACTGAAGCTTTCTTT.